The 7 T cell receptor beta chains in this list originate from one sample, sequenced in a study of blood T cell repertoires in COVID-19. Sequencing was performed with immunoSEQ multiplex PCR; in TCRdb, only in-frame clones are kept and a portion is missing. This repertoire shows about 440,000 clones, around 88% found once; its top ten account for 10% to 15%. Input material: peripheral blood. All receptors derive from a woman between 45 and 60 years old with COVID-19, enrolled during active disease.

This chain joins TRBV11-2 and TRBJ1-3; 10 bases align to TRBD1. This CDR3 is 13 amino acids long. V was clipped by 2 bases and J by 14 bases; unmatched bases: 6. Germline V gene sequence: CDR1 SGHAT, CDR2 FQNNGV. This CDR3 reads CASSLLGQGLLYF. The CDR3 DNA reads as TGTGCCAGCAGCTTACTGGGACAGGGGCTGTTATATTTT.

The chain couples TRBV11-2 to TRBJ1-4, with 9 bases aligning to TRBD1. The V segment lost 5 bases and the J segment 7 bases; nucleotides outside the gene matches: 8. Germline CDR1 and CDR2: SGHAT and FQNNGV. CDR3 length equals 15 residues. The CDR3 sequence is CASSQLTGGLEKLFF. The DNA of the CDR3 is TGTGCCAGCAGCCAGTTGACAGGGGGACTTGAAAAACTGTTTTTT.

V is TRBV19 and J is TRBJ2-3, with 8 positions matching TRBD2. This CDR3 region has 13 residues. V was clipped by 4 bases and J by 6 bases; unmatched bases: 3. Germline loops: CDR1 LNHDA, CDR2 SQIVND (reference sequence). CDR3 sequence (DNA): TGTGCCAGTAGTACGGGGGGGGCCGATACGCAGTATTTT. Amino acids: CASSTGGADTQYF.

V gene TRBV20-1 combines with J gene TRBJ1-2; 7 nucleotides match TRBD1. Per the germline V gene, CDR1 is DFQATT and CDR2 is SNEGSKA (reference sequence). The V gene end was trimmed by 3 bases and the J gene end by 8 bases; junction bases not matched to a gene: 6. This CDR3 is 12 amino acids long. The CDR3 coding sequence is TGCAGTGCTAGTGCACAGGGGTTCGGCTACACCTTC. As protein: CSASAQGFGYTF.

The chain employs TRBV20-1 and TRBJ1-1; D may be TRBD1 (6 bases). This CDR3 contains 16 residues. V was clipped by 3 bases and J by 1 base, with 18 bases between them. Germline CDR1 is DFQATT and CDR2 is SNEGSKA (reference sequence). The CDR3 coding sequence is TGCAGTGCTAGTAGTAGATCGGGACACCCGAACACTGAAGCTTTCTTT. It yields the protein CSASSRSGHPNTEAFF.

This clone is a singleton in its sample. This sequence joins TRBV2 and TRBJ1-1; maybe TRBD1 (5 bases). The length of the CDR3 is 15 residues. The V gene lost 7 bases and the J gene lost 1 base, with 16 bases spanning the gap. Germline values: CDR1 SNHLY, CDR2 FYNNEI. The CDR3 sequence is CASTREQATNTEAFF. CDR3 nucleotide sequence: TGTGCCAGCACAAGAGAACAGGCAACGAACACTGAAGCTTTCTTT.

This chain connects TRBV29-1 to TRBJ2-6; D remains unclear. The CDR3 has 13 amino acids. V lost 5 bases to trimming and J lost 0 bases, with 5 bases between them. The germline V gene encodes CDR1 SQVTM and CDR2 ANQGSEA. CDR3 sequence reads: CSVLSSGANVLTF. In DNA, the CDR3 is TGCAGCGTTCTTAGCTCTGGGGCCAACGTCCTGACTTTC.